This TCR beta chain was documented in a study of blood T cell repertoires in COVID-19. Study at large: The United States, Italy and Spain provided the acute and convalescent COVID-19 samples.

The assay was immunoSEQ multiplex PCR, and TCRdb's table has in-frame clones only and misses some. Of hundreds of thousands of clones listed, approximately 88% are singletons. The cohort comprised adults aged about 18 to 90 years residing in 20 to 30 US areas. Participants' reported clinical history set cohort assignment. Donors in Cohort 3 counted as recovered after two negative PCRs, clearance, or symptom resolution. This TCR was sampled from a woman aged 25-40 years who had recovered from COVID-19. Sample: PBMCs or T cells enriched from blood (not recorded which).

The CDR3 here is CASSLIRQGGNYGYTF. CDR3 DNA: TGTGCCAGCAGCTTAATTCGACAGGGAGGTAACTATGGCTACACCTTC. The chain combines TRBV11-2 with TRBJ1-2; 7 nucleotides line up with TRBD1. This CDR3 has 16 residues. Germline CDR1 reads SGHAT; CDR2 reads FQNNGV. Unmatched junction bases numbered 7, after V lost 2 bases and J lost 1 base.